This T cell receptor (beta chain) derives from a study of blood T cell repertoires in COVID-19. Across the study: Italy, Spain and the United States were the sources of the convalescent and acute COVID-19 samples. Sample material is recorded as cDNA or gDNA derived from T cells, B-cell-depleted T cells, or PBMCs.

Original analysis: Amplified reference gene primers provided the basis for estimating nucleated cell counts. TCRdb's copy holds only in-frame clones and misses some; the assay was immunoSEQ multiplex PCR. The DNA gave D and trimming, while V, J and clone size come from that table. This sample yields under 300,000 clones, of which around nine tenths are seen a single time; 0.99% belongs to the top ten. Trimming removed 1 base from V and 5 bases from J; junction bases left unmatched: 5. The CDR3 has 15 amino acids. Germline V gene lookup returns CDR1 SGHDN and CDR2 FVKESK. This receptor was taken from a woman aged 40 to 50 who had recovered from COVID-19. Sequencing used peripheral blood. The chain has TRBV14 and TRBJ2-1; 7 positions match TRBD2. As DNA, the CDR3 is TGTGCCAGCAGCCAAGCTCTAGCGGTTCACAATGAGCAGTTCTTC. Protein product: CASSQALAVHNEQFF.